This record concerns one T cell receptor (beta chain) sequence. The data are from a study of blood T cell repertoires in COVID-19. As for the study in general: COVID-19 samples from acute and convalescent phases originated in the United States, Italy and Spain.

This CDR3 region has 15 residues. The ends lost 5 bases at V and 6 bases at J; junction bases unmatched: 7. Germline CDR1 MNHEY, CDR2 SMNVEV (reference sequence). Original processing notes: Reference gene primer amplification gave nucleated cell count estimates. Method: immunoSEQ multiplex PCR; TCRdb's copy keeps in-frame clones and lacks some. From that table come the V and J calls and clone size; the DNA was used to work out D and trimming. The sample gives under 450,000 clones, 81% of which show up once; around 1% is in the top ten. Sequencing was performed on peripheral blood. The chain carries TRBV27 and TRBJ1-6; 7 nucleotides agree with TRBD1. This clonotype originated in a human donor with acute or convalescent COVID-19. The donor label of this sample is uncertain. The CDR3 DNA sequence: TGTGCCAGCAGTAATACCGGGACAGTTAATTCACCCCTCCACTTT. Its translation is CASSNTGTVNSPLHF.